The rows below give T cell receptor beta chains drawn from one sample of a study of T cell responses to AZD1222 COVID-19 vaccine. Generated by immunoSEQ multiplex PCR, the TCRdb table keeps only in-frame clones and is missing some. The table has 70,000 to 85,000 clones, about 82% seen once. Sequenced here: peripheral blood, sampled on day 0 of AZD1222 vaccination. All receptors come from an adult in good health. Both conserved end residues are part of each CDR3. Fields, in order: V gene, D gene, clone size, J gene, CDR3 DNA, CDR3 protein. D genes are given only for firm matches. Not all rows give a size; the values are once, few, many and, for expanded clones, a class.

v_call: TRBV21-1
d_call: NA
clone_size: NA
j_call: TRBJ2-7
cdr3_nt: TGTGCCAGCAGCCCAGCGATTGGGGGGAACTACGAGCAGTACTTC
cdr3_aa: CASSPAIGGNYEQYF

v_call: TRBV27
d_call: NA
clone_size: NA
j_call: TRBJ2-2
cdr3_nt: TGTGCCAGCAGTAGCTCGACACTAACCGGGGAGCTGTTTTTT
cdr3_aa: CASSSSTLTGELFF

v_call: TRBV5-1
d_call: TRBD1
clone_size: few
j_call: TRBJ1-2
cdr3_nt: TGCGCCAGCAATACAGGGGGAGGGTATGGCTACACCTTC
cdr3_aa: CASNTGGGYGYTF

v_call: TRBV6-2/TRBV6-3
d_call: TRBD1
clone_size: NA
j_call: TRBJ2-7
cdr3_nt: TGTGCCAGCAGTTCCGAGACAGGGGGCGGCGACGAGCAGTACTTC
cdr3_aa: CASSSETGGGDEQYF

v_call: TRBV5-1
d_call: NA
clone_size: NA
j_call: TRBJ1-5
cdr3_nt: TGCGCCAGCAGCTGGGGCCCGGAAGGGAATCAGCCCCAGCATTTT
cdr3_aa: CASSWGPEGNQPQHF

v_call: TRBV27
d_call: NA
clone_size: NA
j_call: TRBJ1-4
cdr3_nt: TGTGCCAGCAGTTCCCATCCCCCCGAGGAAAAACTGTTTTTT
cdr3_aa: CASSSHPPEEKLFF

v_call: TRBV13
d_call: NA
clone_size: NA
j_call: TRBJ2-3
cdr3_nt: TGTGCCAGCAGCTCGCTCCGGCTCTCAGATACGCAGTATTTT
cdr3_aa: CASSSLRLSDTQYF

v_call: TRBV9
d_call: TRBD2
clone_size: NA
j_call: TRBJ2-4
cdr3_nt: TGTGCCAGCAGCCCACTAGCGGGAGCCAAAAACATTCAGTACTTC
cdr3_aa: CASSPLAGAKNIQYF

v_call: TRBV18
d_call: NA
clone_size: NA
j_call: TRBJ1-4
cdr3_nt: TGTGCCAGCTCAAAGGACAGTCCTAATGAAAAACTGTTTTTT
cdr3_aa: CASSKDSPNEKLFF

v_call: TRBV7-9
d_call: NA
clone_size: once
j_call: TRBJ2-7
cdr3_nt: TGTGCCAGCAGCCCCGACACCACCTACGAGCAGTACTTC
cdr3_aa: CASSPDTTYEQYF

v_call: TRBV19
d_call: TRBD1
clone_size: NA
j_call: TRBJ2-5
cdr3_nt: TGTGCCAGTAGTATATCCAGGGGGGAGACCCAGTACTTC
cdr3_aa: CASSISRGETQYF

v_call: TRBV7-6
d_call: NA
clone_size: NA
j_call: TRBJ2-7
cdr3_nt: TGTGCCAGCAGCGAAGGGGGTATGGGGAGTTCCTACGAGCAGTACTTC
cdr3_aa: CASSEGGMGSSYEQYF

v_call: TRBV3-1/TRBV3-2
d_call: TRBD1
clone_size: NA
j_call: TRBJ2-1
cdr3_nt: TGTGCCACCTCAGGGGGCTCCTACAATGAGCAGTTCTTC
cdr3_aa: CATSGGSYNEQFF

v_call: TRBV6-2/TRBV6-3
d_call: NA
clone_size: NA
j_call: TRBJ1-1
cdr3_nt: TGTGCCAGCAGTTACGGCTTTTGGGGGGAACCCGAAGCTTTCTTT
cdr3_aa: CASSYGFWGEPEAFF

v_call: TRBV4-3
d_call: TRBD1
clone_size: NA
j_call: TRBJ2-2
cdr3_nt: TGCGCCAGCAGCCAGACAGGGTTAACCGGGGAGCTGTTTTTT
cdr3_aa: CASSQTGLTGELFF

v_call: TRBV4-3
d_call: NA
clone_size: NA
j_call: TRBJ1-4
cdr3_nt: TGCGCCAGCAGCCAAGATCCATGGGGACTGTACAATGAAAAACTGTTTTTT
cdr3_aa: CASSQDPWGLYNEKLFF

v_call: TRBV6-5
d_call: NA
clone_size: NA
j_call: TRBJ2-7
cdr3_nt: TGTGCCAGCGGCGTCAGGGGGGCCTCCTACGAGCAGTACTTC
cdr3_aa: CASGVRGASYEQYF

v_call: TRBV3-1/TRBV3-2
d_call: NA
clone_size: few
j_call: TRBJ2-7
cdr3_nt: TGTGCCAGCAGCCAAGATCCAGGGACGGGCGAGCAGTACTTC
cdr3_aa: CASSQDPGTGEQYF

v_call: TRBV5-1
d_call: NA
clone_size: NA
j_call: TRBJ1-4
cdr3_nt: TGCGCCAGCAGCTCAGGGCCTAATGAAAAACTGTTTTTT
cdr3_aa: CASSSGPNEKLFF

v_call: TRBV28
d_call: TRBD1
clone_size: NA
j_call: TRBJ1-5
cdr3_nt: TGTGCCAGCAAAGGGGGCCTCCAGCCCCAGCATTTT
cdr3_aa: CASKGGLQPQHF